This record covers a single TCR beta chain. Germline CDR1 and CDR2: SGHVS and FNYEAQ. V lost 5 bases to trimming and J lost 4 bases, with 17 bases between them. The CDR3 has 15 amino acids. Authors' data handling: Quantification of nucleated cells was approximated via reference gene primer amplification. Here immunoSEQ multiplex PCR was the method, and the copy in TCRdb shows in-frame clones only, minus some. The D gene and trimming were derived from the DNA, and the V and J assignments and clone size from that table. Altogether 99,000 or so clones are present, more than 80% being singletons, with the ten largest covering roughly a tenth. The source of the sample is a study of blood T cell repertoires in COVID-19. About the study: Sites across the United States, Italy and Spain contributed samples from acute and convalescent COVID-19. Sample material is recorded as cDNA or gDNA derived from T cells, B-cell-depleted T cells, or PBMCs.

The receptor's source is a woman in her seventies with acute or convalescent COVID-19. Material: peripheral blood. The gene calls are TRBV7-6 and TRBJ1-1, with D maybe TRBD1 (5 bases). In DNA form, the CDR3 reads TGTGCCAGCAGCCCCTGGGGGGGGAGGGGCACTGAAGCTTTCTTT. It specifies CASSPWGGRGTEAFF.